This T cell receptor (beta chain) was sequenced in a study of blood T cell repertoires in COVID-19. Background on the study: COVID-19 samples, acute and convalescent, were from the United States, Italy and Spain. Sources were T cells, B-cell-depleted T cells, or PBMCs; the material itself was cDNA or gDNA.

Original analysis: Cell counts per sample came from amplifying reference gene primers. Assay used: immunoSEQ multiplex PCR; TCRdb lists only in-frame clones, some missing. D and trimming come from the DNA, and the V and J calls and clone size come from that table. Here the sample spans about 250,000 clones, about 91% being singletons. V lost 7 bases, J lost 3 bases, and 11 bases stayed unmatched. This CDR3 is 16 amino acids long. Germline V gene data show CDR1 as LNHDA and CDR2 as SQIVND (reference sequence). The V gene is TRBV19, the J gene TRBJ1-5, with 8 bases identical to TRBD1. The sequenced sample was peripheral blood. This clonotype originated in a woman in her 30s with COVID-19, enrolled during active disease. For the CDR3, the DNA is TGTGCCAGTACTCCCTCCGGGACAGGAGTCAATCAGCCCCAGCATTTT. Its translation: CASTPSGTGVNQPQHF.